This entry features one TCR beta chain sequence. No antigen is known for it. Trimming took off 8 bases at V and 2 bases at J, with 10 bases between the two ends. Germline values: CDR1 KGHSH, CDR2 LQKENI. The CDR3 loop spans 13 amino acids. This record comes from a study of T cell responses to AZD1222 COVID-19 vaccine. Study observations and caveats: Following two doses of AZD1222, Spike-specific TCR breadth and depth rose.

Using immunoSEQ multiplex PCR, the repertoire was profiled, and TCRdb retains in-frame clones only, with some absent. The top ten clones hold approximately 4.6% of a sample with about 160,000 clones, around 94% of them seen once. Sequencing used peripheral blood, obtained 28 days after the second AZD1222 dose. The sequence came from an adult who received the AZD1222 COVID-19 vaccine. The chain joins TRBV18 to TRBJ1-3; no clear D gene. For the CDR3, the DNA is TGTGCCAGCGGGGAAGCTCCTGGAAACACCATATATTTT. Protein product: CASGEAPGNTIYF. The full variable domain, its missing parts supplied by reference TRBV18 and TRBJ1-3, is NAGVMQNPRHLVRRRGQEARLRCSPMKGHSHVYWYRQLPEEGLKFMVYLQKENIIDESGMPKERFSAEFPKEGPSILRIQQVVRGDSAAYFCASGEAPGNTIYFGEGSWLTVV.